This entry lists 8 T cell receptor beta chains sequenced from one sample in a study of T cell repertoires in cytomegalovirus infection. TCRdb called the reads again in MiXCR, with one record for every CDR3 protein. The table shows about 310,000 distinct CDR3 sequences, with 15% to 20% occurring only once. Sequencing used PBMCs. These receptors all stem from a human donor in good health (CMV status not recorded). Some clones in this sample may be carry-over from other donors' samples.

J is TRBJ2-7 and V is TRBV5-1, with 8 bases identical to TRBD1. Germline assignment: CDR1 SGHRS and CDR2 YFSETQ. The CDR3 runs to 15 residues. Trimming took 4 bases from V and 5 from J; bases not matched to a gene: 11. The CDR3 loop reads CASSPGQVSPDEQYF. The CDR3 DNA sequence: TGCGCCAGCAGCCCGGGACAGGTTTCCCCGGACGAGCAGTACTTC.

A few counts support this clonotype. The chain carries TRBV7-2 and TRBJ1-2; D possibly corresponds to TRBD1 (6 bases). The CDR3 has 15 residues. V lost 3 bases, J lost 3 bases, and 14 bases lay in between. CDR1 SGHTA and CDR2 FQGNSA come from the germline V gene. The CDR3 coding sequence is TGTGCCAGCAGCTTGGGGGGGCTCTCCGACTATGGCTACACCTTC. This encodes CASSLGGLSDYGYTF. Full variable domain (outside the CDR3, taken from reference TRBV7-2 and TRBJ1-2): GAGVSQSPSNKVTEKGKDVELRCDPISGHTALYWYRQSLGQGLEFLIYFQGNSAPDKSGLPSDRFSAERTGGSVSTLTIQRTQQEDSAVYLCASSLGGLSDYGYTFGSGTRLTVV.

This clonotype was detected many times. The V gene is TRBV7-8, the J gene TRBJ1-1, with unresolved D. The CDR3 extends over 15 amino acids. Germline V CDR1 and CDR2: SGHVS, FQNEAQ. With 0 bases removed from V and 4 bases from J, the gap between germline ends came to 12 bases. In nucleotides, the CDR3 is TGTGCCAGCAGCTTAGCCTCCTCGGGCCTCACTGAAGCTTTCTTT. Translating gives CASSLASSGLTEAFF.

In the case of this clonotype: This may be a read error: a much more frequent sequence differs by one nucleotide. The V call is TRBV27, the J call TRBJ1-6; 9 nucleotides line up with TRBD1. The V segment lost 6 bases and the J segment 10 bases; nucleotides outside the gene matches: 7. The CDR3 contains 14 residues. Germline V gene lookup returns CDR1 MNHEY and CDR2 SMNVEV (reference sequence). CDR3 in amino acids: CASRAGTGNSPLHF. The CDR3 nucleotides are TGTGCCAGCAGGGCCGGGACAGGGAACTCACCCCTCCACTTT.

This clonotype occurred many times. The chain carries TRBV12-3 or TRBV12-4 and TRBJ1-1; D gene uncertain. Trimming took off 3 bases at V and 1 base at J, with 6 bases between the two ends. The CDR3 has 13 amino acids. Written as DNA, the CDR3 is TGTGCCAGCAGTTTCATAGCGAACACTGAAGCTTTCTTT. Its protein is CASSFIANTEAFF.

In its sample, this clonotype was seen a few times. This sequence joins TRBV28 and TRBJ1-5; 7 bases line up with TRBD1. This CDR3 has 15 residues. Unmatched junction bases numbered 5, after V lost 3 bases and J lost 3 bases. Per germline, CDR1 MDHEN and CDR2 SYDVKM. CDR3 nucleotides: TGTGCCAGCAGTTTCCGGGACAGTACCAATCAGCCCCAGCATTTT. It is translated as CASSFRDSTNQPQHF.

This clonotype was found many times. CDR3 nucleotide sequence: TGTGCCAGCAGCCCGCGCCGGACAGGTTACCCGACTGAAGCTTTCTTT. Translating gives CASSPRRTGYPTEAFF. The rearrangement links TRBV6-1 to TRBJ1-1, with 7 bases matching TRBD1. Looked up from germline, CDR1 is MNHNS and CDR2 is SASEGT. This CDR3 contains 16 residues. J gave up 5 bases and V 6 bases, and 15 bases lay outside the gene matches.

The rearrangement links TRBV12-3 or TRBV12-4 to TRBJ2-1; the match to TRBD1 covers 7 bases. CDR3 length: 18 residues. Losses at the gene ends were 1 base for V and 0 bases for J; bases not matched to a gene: 9. The CDR3 here is CASSLEGARFSSYNEQFF. The CDR3 DNA reads as TGTGCCAGCAGTTTAGAGGGGGCCAGATTCAGCTCCTACAATGAGCAGTTCTTC.